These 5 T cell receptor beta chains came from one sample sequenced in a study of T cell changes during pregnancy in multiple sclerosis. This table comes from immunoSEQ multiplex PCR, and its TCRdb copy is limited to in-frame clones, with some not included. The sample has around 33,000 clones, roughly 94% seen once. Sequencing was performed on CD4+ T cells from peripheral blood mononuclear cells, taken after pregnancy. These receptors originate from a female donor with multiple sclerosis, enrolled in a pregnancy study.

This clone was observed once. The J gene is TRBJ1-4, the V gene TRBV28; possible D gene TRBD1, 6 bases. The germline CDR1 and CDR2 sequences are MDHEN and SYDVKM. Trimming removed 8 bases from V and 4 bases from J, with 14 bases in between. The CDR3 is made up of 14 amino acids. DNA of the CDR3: TGTGCCAGCGGGCCCAGGGGCTTTAATGAAAAACTGTTTTTT. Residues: CASGPRGFNEKLFF.

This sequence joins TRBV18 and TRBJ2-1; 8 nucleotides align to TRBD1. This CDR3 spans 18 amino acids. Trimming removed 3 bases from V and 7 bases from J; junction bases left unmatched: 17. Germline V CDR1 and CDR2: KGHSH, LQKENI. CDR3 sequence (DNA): TGTGCCAGCTCACCGCAACCAGGGGGCAGTTTCAAGAAAAATGAGCAGTTCTTC. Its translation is CASSPQPGGSFKKNEQFF.

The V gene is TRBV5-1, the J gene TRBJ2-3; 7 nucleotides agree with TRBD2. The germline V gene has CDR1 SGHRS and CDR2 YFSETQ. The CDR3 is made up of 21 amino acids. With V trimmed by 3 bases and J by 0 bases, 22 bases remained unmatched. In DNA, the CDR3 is TGCGCCAGCAGCTATGGGAGGGGACTGCCTGACCCTCAGTCTAGCACAGATACGCAGTATTTT. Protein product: CASSYGRGLPDPQSSTDTQYF.

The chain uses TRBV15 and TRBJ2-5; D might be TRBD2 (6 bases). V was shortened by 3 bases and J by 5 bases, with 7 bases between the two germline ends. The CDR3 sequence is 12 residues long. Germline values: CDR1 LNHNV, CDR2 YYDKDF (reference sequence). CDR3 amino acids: CATSRGRETQYF. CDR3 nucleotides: TGTGCCACCAGCAGGGGGAGGGAGACCCAGTACTTC.

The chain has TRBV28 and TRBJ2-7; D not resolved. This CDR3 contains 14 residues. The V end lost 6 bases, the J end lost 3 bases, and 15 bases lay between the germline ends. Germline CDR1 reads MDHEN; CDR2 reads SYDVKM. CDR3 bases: TGTGCCAGCAGCCTGCCGAGAGTCCTCTACGAGCAGTACTTC. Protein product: CASSLPRVLYEQYF.